The 23 T cell receptor beta chains below all came from one sample that was sequenced in a study of PD-1 blockade in mismatch repair-deficient tumors. The repertoire was sequenced with immunoSEQ multiplex PCR; TCRdb's copy has only in-frame clones and lacks some. The sample has tens of thousands of clones; approximately 90% are singletons. The specimen comprised peripheral blood, sampled 52 weeks after starting pembrolizumab. These receptors were taken from an adult with mismatch repair-deficient cancer.

V and J are TRBV5-5 and TRBJ1-1; no definite D call. Germline V gene data show CDR1 as SGHKS and CDR2 as YYEKEE (reference sequence). The V gene lost 1 base and the J gene lost 1 base, with 5 bases spanning the gap. The CDR3 loop spans 13 amino acids. Here the CDR3 DNA reads TGTGCCAGCAGCTTGATAGAGAACACTGAAGCTTTCTTT. Protein sequence: CASSLIENTEAFF.

The sample holds one count of this clone. V is TRBV28 and J is TRBJ2-7, with 7 bases identical to TRBD1. In germline, CDR1 is MDHEN, CDR2 SYDVKM. This CDR3 has 16 amino acids. V gave up 1 base and J gave up 2 bases; unmatched junction bases: 8. DNA of the CDR3: TGTGCCAGCAGTTTATATAGGGACAGCGTGCCCTACGAGCAGTACTTC. This codes for CASSLYRDSVPYEQYF.

This clone was observed a single time. This chain's CDR3 is CASSSPLTQWENTEAFF. CDR3 nucleotide sequence: TGTGCCAGCAGTTCCCCCCTCACACAATGGGAGAACACTGAAGCTTTCTTT. This chain joins TRBV28 and TRBJ1-1; D uncertain. Germline V lookup: CDR1 MDHEN, CDR2 SYDVKM. The CDR3 has 17 residues. Trimming removed 4 bases from V and 1 base from J, with 19 bases in between. Full variable domain (rest looked up from reference TRBV28 and TRBJ1-1): DVKVTQSSRYLVKRTGEKVFLECVQDMDHENMFWYRQDPGLGLRLIYFSYDVKMKEKGDIPEGYSVSREKKERFSLILESASTNQTSMYLCASSSPLTQWENTEAFFGQGTRLTVV.

V and J are TRBV27 and TRBJ1-1, with TRBD1 as a possible D gene (5 bases). Per the germline V gene, CDR1 is MNHEY and CDR2 is SMNVEV (reference sequence). The CDR3 has 16 amino acids. Trimming removed 2 bases from V and 5 bases from J, with 18 bases in between. CDR3 in amino acids: CASSLNPAGTLTEAFF. CDR3 sequence (DNA): TGTGCCAGCAGTTTAAATCCCGCGGGGACCCTAACTGAAGCTTTCTTT.

The chain carries TRBV7-9 and TRBJ2-5, with D possibly being TRBD2 (7 bases). Trimming stripped 10 bases from V and 5 bases from J, with 26 bases between. Germline V gives CDR1 SEHNR, CDR2 FQNEAQ (reference sequence). This CDR3 is built from 16 residues. CDR3 protein: CATGRGFGGSKETQYF. CDR3 DNA sequence: TGTGCCACGGGGAGGGGGTTTGGCGGGAGCAAGGAGACCCAGTACTTC.

The V call is TRBV6-6, the J call TRBJ2-5; no reliable D call. The CDR3 has 11 amino acids. Between the trimmed V and J ends, which lost 4 bases and 4 bases, there was a span of 4 bases. CDR1 and CDR2 (germline): MNHNY, SVGAGI (reference sequence). CDR3 amino acids: CASSFGETQYF. The CDR3 region has the DNA TGTGCCAGCAGTTTTGGAGAGACCCAGTACTTC.

This clone was recorded once. V and J are TRBV19 and TRBJ2-4, with 8 bases aligning to TRBD1. The V gene end was trimmed by 8 bases and the J gene end by 0 bases; junction bases not matched to a gene: 6. Per germline, CDR1 LNHDA and CDR2 SQIVND (reference sequence). This CDR3 is built from 15 residues. The CDR3 DNA follows: TGTGCCAGTCGCCCCAGGGGGCAAGCCAAAAACATTCAGTACTTC. It is translated as CASRPRGQAKNIQYF.

The chain is built from TRBV11-2 and TRBJ1-5; D is unresolved. V dropped 5 bases and J dropped 0 bases, with 14 bases sitting between them. The CDR3 totals 16 residues. From germline, CDR1 is SGHAT and CDR2 FQNNGV. The CDR3 spells CASSRDAEDSNQPQHF. CDR3 DNA sequence: TGTGCCAGCAGCCGAGACGCGGAAGATAGCAATCAGCCCCAGCATTTT.

The CDR3 reads CASSQLPRGGSNSEQYF. CDR3 nucleotide sequence: TGCGCCAGCAGCCAACTTCCCCGGGGGGGATCTAATAGTGAGCAGTACTTC. The chain uses TRBV4-1 and TRBJ2-7; 8 nucleotides match TRBD2. The junction had 16 bases not matched to a gene; V was cut back by 2 bases and J by 7 bases. The germline gives CDR1 MGHRA, CDR2 YSYEKL. This CDR3 spans 17 amino acids.

This clone was observed once. The genes are TRBV16 and TRBJ2-3; D gene ambiguous. The CDR3 consists of 16 residues. Germline V lookup: CDR1 KGHSY, CDR2 FQNENV. The germline V and J ends were trimmed by 2 bases and 1 base, with 13 bases remaining between them. CDR3 sequence (DNA): TGTGCCAGCAGCCAACTCTTGGGTGGAGGCACAGATACGCAGTATTTT. Protein sequence: CASSQLLGGGTDTQYF.

V usage is TRBV4-1 and J usage is TRBJ2-5, with D possibly being TRBD1 (6 bases). Deletions cut 5 bases from V and 2 bases from J, with 15 bases between. CDR1 is MGHRA, CDR2 YSYEKL, per germline. There are 15 residues in the CDR3. The CDR3 sequence: CASSYRALPQETQYF. Here the CDR3 DNA reads TGCGCCAGCAGCTACAGGGCCCTTCCGCAAGAGACCCAGTACTTC.

The genes are TRBV4-3 and TRBJ2-3; possibly TRBD1 for D (5 bases). Between the trimmed V and J ends, which lost 4 bases and 3 bases, there was a span of 14 bases. The CDR3 is 15 amino acids. Germline V lookup: CDR1 LGHNA, CDR2 YSLEER. CDR3 in DNA: TGCGCCAGCAGCCCAGGGAACACCTTTACAGATACGCAGTATTTT. As protein: CASSPGNTFTDTQYF.

This chain links TRBV4-1 with TRBJ1-5; D might be TRBD1 (5 bases). Trimming left V 4 bases short and J 2 bases short, with 9 bases between. The CDR3 has 14 amino acids. The germline V gene encodes CDR1 MGHRA and CDR2 YSYEKL. CDR3 protein: CASSRDSGNQPQHF. In DNA, the CDR3 is TGCGCCAGCAGCCGAGACAGTGGCAATCAGCCCCAGCATTTT.

The J gene is TRBJ2-7, the V gene TRBV7-3; 9 bases are a match to TRBD2. Germline values: CDR1 SGHTA, CDR2 FQGTGA. This CDR3 is built from 15 residues. After removal of 2 bases from V and 5 bases from J, the junction contained 7 bases not matched to a gene. The CDR3 protein is CASSLRGRAIDEQYF. The CDR3 DNA sequence: TGTGCCAGCAGCTTACGCGGGAGGGCCATAGACGAGCAGTACTTC.

V is TRBV10-3 and J is TRBJ2-7; the match to TRBD2 covers 10 bases. V dropped 9 bases and J dropped 2; count of bases not matched to a gene: 16. The germline V gene has CDR1 ENHRY and CDR2 SYGVKD. CDR3 length: 17 amino acids. In DNA form, the CDR3 reads TGTGCCATAATCCTAGCGGGAGTTCCCACAAAGCCCTACGAGCAGTACTTC. It yields the protein CAIILAGVPTKPYEQYF.

The chain couples TRBV27 to TRBJ2-3; 8 positions match TRBD1. Germline V lookup: CDR1 MNHEY, CDR2 SMNVEV (reference sequence). V dropped 3 bases and J dropped 1; count of bases not matched to a gene: 3. The CDR3 is 15 amino acids. In nucleotides, the CDR3 is TGTGCCAGCAGTTTTCTGGGACAGGGCACAGATACGCAGTATTTT. Encoded protein: CASSFLGQGTDTQYF.

The chain combines TRBV16 with TRBJ1-3; 10 nucleotides match TRBD1. The germline V gene encodes CDR1 KGHSY and CDR2 FQNENV. CDR3 length: 16 amino acids. Trimming removed 3 bases from V and 2 bases from J; junction bases left unmatched: 4. In DNA form, the CDR3 reads TGTGCCAGCAGCCAGCCCGGGACAGGGGCTGGAAACACCATATATTTT. It yields the protein CASSQPGTGAGNTIYF.

The chain employs TRBV9 and TRBJ2-7; TRBD2 agrees at 8 bases. The CDR3 length is 17 residues. Germline CDR1 reads SGDLS; CDR2 reads YYNGEE. V was clipped by 1 base and J by 0 bases; unmatched bases: 9. The CDR3 coding sequence is TGTGCCAGCAGCGTAAGAGCGGGAGTTAGGAGCTCCTACGAGCAGTACTTC. It encodes CASSVRAGVRSSYEQYF.

The V gene is TRBV29-1, the J gene TRBJ2-1; 9 nucleotides agree with TRBD1. Losses at the gene ends were 1 base for V and 5 bases for J; bases not matched to a gene: 3. Germline V lookup: CDR1 SQVTM, CDR2 ANQGSEA. CDR3 length: 14 residues. DNA for the CDR3: TGCAGCGTTGAAGGGACAGGGGAAGACAATGAGCAGTTCTTC. It specifies CSVEGTGEDNEQFF.

This chain uses TRBV7-9 with TRBJ1-4, with 8 bases aligning to TRBD1. V dropped 3 bases and J dropped 5; count of bases not matched to a gene: 2. The CDR3 contains 14 residues. CDR1 and CDR2 from the germline V gene are SEHNR and FQNEAQ (reference sequence). CDR3 loop: CASSLTGANEKLFF. The CDR3 nucleotides read TGTGCCAGCAGCTTGACAGGGGCGAATGAAAAACTGTTTTTT. The full variable domain, with the rest looked up from reference TRBV7-9 and TRBJ1-4, is DTGVSQNPRHKITKRGQNVTFRCDPISEHNRLYWYRQTLGQGPEFLTYFQNEAQLEKSRLLSDRFSAERPKGSFSTLEIQRTEQGDSAMYLCASSLTGANEKLFFGSGTQLSVL.

The V gene is TRBV29-1, the J gene TRBJ2-1; D unclear. Trimming shortened V by 7 bases and J by 0 bases, and 13 bases separated the two germline ends. Germline-derived CDR1 and CDR2 are SQVTM and ANQGSEA. CDR3 length equals 14 residues. The CDR3: CSAKDRSSYNEQFF. The CDR3 DNA reads as TGCAGCGCTAAAGATAGGAGCTCCTACAATGAGCAGTTCTTC.

J is TRBJ1-1 and V is TRBV4-1; no clear D gene. CDR1 is MGHRA and CDR2 is YSYEKL in the germline V gene. The V gene lost 3 bases and the J gene lost 0 bases, with 5 bases spanning the gap. The CDR3 runs to 13 residues. The chain's CDR3 is CASSQKMNTEAFF. Here the CDR3 DNA reads TGCGCCAGCAGCCAGAAAATGAACACTGAAGCTTTCTTT.

The chain combines TRBV18 with TRBJ2-5, with 12 bases identical to TRBD1. Unmatched junction bases numbered 3, after V lost 2 bases and J lost 5 bases. The CDR3 is 15 amino acids. Germline V CDR1 and CDR2: KGHSH, LQKENI. This CDR3 reads CASSPGTGGEETQYF. In DNA, the CDR3 is TGTGCCAGCTCACCAGGGACAGGGGGCGAGGAGACCCAGTACTTC.